This TCR beta chain was sequenced in a study of cytotoxic CD8 clonotypes in ibrutinib-treated CLL. As for the study in general: Timing of response sample collection was a median approximately twelve months after treatment start, with a range of 6 to 36. The sample average was 255,043 productive templates and 85,000 to 95,000 productive rearrangements. Points from the study as a whole: Clonality showed a rise at ibrutinib response that reversed toward baseline at progression.

The intended depth for sequencing was 1 in 200,000 to 1 in 1 million T cells. Repertoires were generated with immunoSEQ multiplex PCR, while TCRdb's copy carries only in-frame clones and drops some. The sample includes about 140,000 clones, 80% of them seen just once. About this clone: What it binds is unknown.

The V and J ends lost 3 bases and 8 bases respectively, with 7 bases between them. The CDR3 length is 11 residues. Germline V gives CDR1 MNHEY, CDR2 SMNVEV (reference sequence). The V gene is TRBV27, the J gene TRBJ1-1; D is unresolved. Sequenced here: PBMCs, sampled after 36 months of ibrutinib treatment. The TCR sequence derives from a human donor with chronic lymphocytic leukemia. The CDR3 here is CASSFGLEAFF. The CDR3 nucleotides read TGTGCCAGCAGTTTTGGTCTGGAAGCTTTCTTT.